These 6 T cell receptor beta chains share one sample of origin, sequenced in a study of lymphopenia after photon versus proton radiotherapy. Libraries were prepared by immunoSEQ multiplex PCR; TCRdb keeps only in-frame clonotypes and omits some of them. The sample holds fewer than 30,000 clones; roughly four fifths are singletons and the top ten take roughly 3.8%. This material consisted of peripheral blood, taken from a patient treated with photon-based radiotherapy. The source of these receptors is a woman aged 45-65 years with pancreatic cancer.

CDR3 in amino acids: CAWSPQGIPNQPQHF. The DNA for the CDR3 is TGTGCCTGGAGTCCTCAGGGGATCCCCAATCAGCCCCAGCATTTT. The chain couples TRBV30 to TRBJ1-5, with a weak D call TRBD1 (6 bases). The germline gives CDR1 GTSNPN, CDR2 SVGIG (reference sequence). CDR3 length: 15 residues. The germline V and J ends were trimmed by 2 bases and 3 bases, with 14 bases remaining between them.

The chain couples TRBV7-2 to TRBJ2-2; 7 bases fit TRBD1. Germline CDR1 reads SGHTA; CDR2 reads FQGNSA. Germline trimming cut 1 base from V and 4 bases from J; bases unmatched to any gene: 0. CDR3 length equals 14 residues. For the CDR3, the DNA is TGTGCCAGCAGCTTAGGACAGGGCACCGGGGAGCTGTTTTTT. Its translation: CASSLGQGTGELFF.

The J gene is TRBJ2-3, the V gene TRBV5-6; 12 nucleotides line up with TRBD1. Trimming took 8 bases from V and 6 from J; bases not matched to a gene: 4. CDR1 is SGHDT, CDR2 YYEEEE, per germline. The CDR3 has 13 residues. Here the CDR3 DNA reads TGTGCCAGTGGGACAGGGGGCATGGATACGCAGTATTTT. Its protein is CASGTGGMDTQYF. The entire variable domain, with the rest obtained from reference TRBV5-6 and TRBJ2-3, is as follows: DAGVTQSPTHLIKTRGQQVTLRCSPKSGHDTVSWYQQALGQGPQFIFQYYEEEERQRGNFPDRFSGHQFPNYSSELNVNALLLGDSALYLCASGTGGMDTQYFGPGTRLTVL.

The J gene is TRBJ2-3, the V gene TRBV6-4; 7 bases line up with TRBD2. Germline loops: CDR1 MRHNA, CDR2 SNTAGT. This CDR3 contains 13 residues. V was pared by 9 bases and J by 2 bases, with 5 bases of the junction left unmatched. The DNA for the CDR3 is TGTGCCAGTAAGCGGGAAAACACAGATACGCAGTATTTT. Protein: CASKRENTDTQYF.

This rearrangement joins TRBV4-2 to TRBJ2-1; D uncertain. Germline V gene data show CDR1 as LGHNA and CDR2 as YNFKEQ. The CDR3 is made up of 14 amino acids. The V end lost 1 base, the J end lost 9 bases, and 13 bases lay between the germline ends. The CDR3 reads CASSQGTRLTEQFF. CDR3 DNA: TGTGCCAGCAGCCAAGGTACCAGGCTAACTGAGCAGTTCTTC.

The rearrangement links TRBV7-2 to TRBJ2-7; weak D call: TRBD1 (5 bases). The V gene lost 5 bases and the J gene lost 0 bases, with 11 bases spanning the gap. CDR1 SGHTA and CDR2 FQGNSA come from the germline V gene. This CDR3 is built from 14 residues. In DNA, the CDR3 is TGTGCCAGCAGCCCCCCGGACAACTCCTACGAGCAGTACTTC. Translated: CASSPPDNSYEQYF.